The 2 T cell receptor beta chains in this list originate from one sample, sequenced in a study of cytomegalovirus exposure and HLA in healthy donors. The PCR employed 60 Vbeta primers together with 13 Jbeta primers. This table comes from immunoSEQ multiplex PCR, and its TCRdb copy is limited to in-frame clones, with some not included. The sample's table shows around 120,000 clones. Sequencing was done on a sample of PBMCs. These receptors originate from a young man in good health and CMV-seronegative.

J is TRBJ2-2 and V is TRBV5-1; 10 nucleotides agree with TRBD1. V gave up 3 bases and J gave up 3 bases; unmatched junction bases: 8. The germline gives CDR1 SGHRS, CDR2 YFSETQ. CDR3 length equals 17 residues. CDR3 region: CASSSRGQGRDTGELFF. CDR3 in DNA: TGCGCCAGCAGCTCACGGGGACAGGGGAGGGACACCGGGGAGCTGTTTTTT.

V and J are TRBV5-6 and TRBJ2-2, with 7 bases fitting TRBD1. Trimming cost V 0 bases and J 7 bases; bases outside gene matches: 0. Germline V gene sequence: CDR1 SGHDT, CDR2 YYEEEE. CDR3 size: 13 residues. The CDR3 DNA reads TGTGCCAGCAGCTTGGCAGGGGGCGGGGAGCTGTTTTTT. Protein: CASSLAGGGELFF.